Below, 2 T cell receptor beta chains from the same sample are listed, as sequenced in a study of control samples from healthy donors and cancer patients. Repertoires were generated with immunoSEQ multiplex PCR, while TCRdb's copy carries only in-frame clones and drops some. Here the sample spans 130,000 or so clones, around 87% being singletons. The sample comprised blood. All receptors come from a man aged 40-49 years in good health.

In regard to this clone: One end of the junction is discordant with germline, which a read error may explain. This sequence joins TRBV7-9 and TRBJ1-2; 8 bases align to TRBD1. The CDR3 is 12 residues long. Germline V lookup: CDR1 SEHNR, CDR2 FQNEAQ (reference sequence). The CDR3: CASSYQGQGAYF. CDR3 DNA: TGTGCCAGCAGCTACCAAGGACAGGGCGCCTACTTC. Variable domain in full (rest from reference TRBV7-9 and TRBJ1-2): DTGVSQNPRHKITKRGQNVTFRCDPISEHNRLYWYRQTLGQGPEFLTYFQNEAQLEKSRLLSDRFSAERPKGSFSTLEIQRTEQGDSAMYLCASSYQGQGAYFGSGTRLTVV.

The chain recombines TRBV18 with TRBJ2-3; a possible D gene is TRBD1 (5 bases). This CDR3 has 16 amino acids. With 3 bases removed from V and 0 bases from J, the gap between germline ends came to 13 bases. Germline V lookup: CDR1 KGHSH, CDR2 LQKENI. Here the CDR3 reads CASSPEGAYSTDTQYF. DNA of the CDR3: TGTGCCAGCTCACCTGAAGGGGCCTATAGCACAGATACGCAGTATTTT.